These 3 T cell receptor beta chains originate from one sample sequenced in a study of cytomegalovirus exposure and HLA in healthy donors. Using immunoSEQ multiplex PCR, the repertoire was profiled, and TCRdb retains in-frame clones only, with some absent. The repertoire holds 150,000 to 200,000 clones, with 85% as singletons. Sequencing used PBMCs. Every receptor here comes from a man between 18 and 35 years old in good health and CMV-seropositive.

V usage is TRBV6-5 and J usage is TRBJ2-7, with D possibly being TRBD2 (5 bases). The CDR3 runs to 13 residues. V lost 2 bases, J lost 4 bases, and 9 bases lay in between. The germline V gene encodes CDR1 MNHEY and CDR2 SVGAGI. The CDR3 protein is CASSYSGDYEQYF. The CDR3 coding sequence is TGTGCCAGCAGTTACAGCGGAGATTACGAGCAGTACTTC.

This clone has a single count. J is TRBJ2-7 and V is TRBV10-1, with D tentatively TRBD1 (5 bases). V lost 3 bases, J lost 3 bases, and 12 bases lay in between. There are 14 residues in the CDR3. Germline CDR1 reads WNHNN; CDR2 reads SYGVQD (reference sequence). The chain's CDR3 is CASSDIYTGYEQYF. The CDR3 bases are TGCGCCAGCAGTGACATATACACAGGCTACGAGCAGTACTTC.

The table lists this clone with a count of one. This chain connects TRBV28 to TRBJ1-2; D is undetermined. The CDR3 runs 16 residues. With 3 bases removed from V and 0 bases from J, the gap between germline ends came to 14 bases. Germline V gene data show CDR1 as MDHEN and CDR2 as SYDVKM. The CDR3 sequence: CASSFSESRANYGYTF. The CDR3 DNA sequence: TGTGCCAGCAGTTTTTCGGAGTCCCGCGCTAACTATGGCTACACCTTC.